The text below deals with one TCR beta chain. The antigen is unknown. The record originates from a study of response to subunit inactivated influenza vaccine. Study outcomes and limitations: T cells newly recruited by each seasonal influenza vaccination are few, the authors suggested.

V was pared by 4 bases and J by 4 bases, with 5 bases of the junction left unmatched. This CDR3 has 15 residues. CDR1 is SGHVS, CDR2 FQNEAQ, per germline. TCRdb used MiXCR to reprocess the RT-PCR reads, holding one entry per CDR3 protein. The sample includes around 580,000 distinct CDR3 sequences, about 11% of them seen just once. This specimen consisted of PBMCs from blood, obtained on the day of vaccination. The sequence came from a man in his forties or fifties who received an inactivated influenza vaccine. The chain employs TRBV7-8 and TRBJ2-3; the match to TRBD1 covers 10 bases. As DNA, the CDR3 is TGTGCCAGCAGCTCCGGGACAGGGGATTCAGATACGCAGTATTTT. It is translated as CASSSGTGDSDTQYF.